The present TCR beta chain was sequenced within a study of blood T cell repertoires in COVID-19. In the study overall: The cDNA or gDNA used as material had been derived from T cells, B-cell-depleted T cells, or PBMCs.

Sequencing was performed with immunoSEQ multiplex PCR; in TCRdb, only in-frame clones are kept and a portion is missing. The data show some 150,000 clones, more than 70% seen once. CDR1 and CDR2 from the germline V gene are MDHEN and SYDVKM. V was pared by 6 bases and J by 6 bases, with 8 bases between. The CDR3 is 12 residues long. The sequenced sample consisted of peripheral blood. The rearrangement uses TRBV28 and TRBJ2-2; maybe TRBD2 (5 bases). This receptor was taken from a human donor in a cohort sampled during active COVID-19. CDR3 nucleotide sequence: TGTGCCAGCAGCCTAGCCGCCGGGGAGCTGTTTTTT. It specifies CASSLAAGELFF.